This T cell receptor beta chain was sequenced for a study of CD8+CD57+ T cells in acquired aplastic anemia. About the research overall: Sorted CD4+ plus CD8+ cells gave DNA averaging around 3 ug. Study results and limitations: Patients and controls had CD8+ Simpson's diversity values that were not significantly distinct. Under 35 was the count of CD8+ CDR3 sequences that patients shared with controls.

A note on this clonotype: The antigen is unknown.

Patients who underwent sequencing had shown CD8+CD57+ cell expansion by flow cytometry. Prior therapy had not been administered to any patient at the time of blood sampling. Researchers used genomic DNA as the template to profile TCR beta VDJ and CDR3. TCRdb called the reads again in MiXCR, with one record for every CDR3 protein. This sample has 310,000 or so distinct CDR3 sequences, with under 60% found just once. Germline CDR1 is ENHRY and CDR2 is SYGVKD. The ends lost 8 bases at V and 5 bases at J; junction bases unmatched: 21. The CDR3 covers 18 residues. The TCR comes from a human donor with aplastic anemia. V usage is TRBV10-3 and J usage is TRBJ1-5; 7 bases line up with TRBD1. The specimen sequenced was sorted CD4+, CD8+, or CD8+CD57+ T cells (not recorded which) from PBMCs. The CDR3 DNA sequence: TGTGCCATCGGTCTCCGGGACAGTGGCGGGGGCCTCTATCAGCCCCAGCATTTT. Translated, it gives CAIGLRDSGGGLYQPQHF.